This record concerns one T cell receptor beta chain sequence. The V gene lost 0 bases and the J gene lost 7 bases, with 11 bases spanning the gap. The CDR3 length is 14 residues. CDR1 and CDR2 (germline): SEHNR, FQNEAQ (reference sequence). The sample is drawn from a study of blood T cell repertoires in COVID-19. Study summary: The study drew acute and convalescent COVID-19 samples from the United States, Italy and Spain. Sample material is recorded as cDNA or gDNA derived from T cells, B-cell-depleted T cells, or PBMCs.

Authors' analysis steps: Reference gene primer amplification gave nucleated cell count estimates. TCRdb's table, derived via immunoSEQ multiplex PCR, lists solely in-frame clones and lacks some. D and trimming come from the DNA, and the V and J calls and clone size come from that table. The sample records fewer than 450,000 clones, about 90% being singletons. The source is a woman between 18 and 30 years old who had recovered from COVID-19. The chain links TRBV7-9 to TRBJ2-3; TRBD2 might be the D (5 bases). Specimen: peripheral blood. The CDR3, as DNA: TGTGCCAGCAGCTTAGCGCATCCGGGATATACGCAGTATTTT. Its protein is CASSLAHPGYTQYF.